The rows below give T cell receptor beta chains drawn from one sample of a study of T cells in Graves' hyperthyroidism and ophthalmopathy. From the multiplex PCR reads, TCRdb called clonotypes with MiXCR, one entry per CDR3 protein. The profile shows almost 250,000 distinct CDR3 sequences, about 25% of them singletons. Sequencing input: blood. The receptor source for this set is a woman in her 40s with Graves' ophthalmopathy. Both conserved end residues are part of each CDR3. Fields, in order: V gene, J gene, D gene, clone size, CDR3 protein, CDR3 DNA. The D gene is left open where the match is weak. A clone size is listed for some rows: how often the clone was seen (once, few, many), or a class if it is expanded.

TRBV7-9	TRBJ1-1	NA	many	CASSLALTREAFF	TGTGCCAGCAGCTTAGCGCTTACTCGTGAAGCTTTCTTT
TRBV27	TRBJ2-5	NA	many	CASSLRLQETQYF	TGTGCCAGCAGTTTACGCTTACAAGAGACCCAGTACTTC
TRBV10-3	TRBJ2-5	TRBD2	many	CAITDSGSSETQYF	TGTGCCATCACAGATAGCGGGAGCTCGGAGACCCAGTACTTC
TRBV5-1	TRBJ2-5	NA	NA	CASSPVGKETQYF	TGCGCCAGCAGTCCGGTCGGGAAAGAGACCCAGTACTTC
TRBV5-1	TRBJ2-2	NA	many	CASSFRESGELFF	TGCGCCAGCAGCTTCCGGGAGTCCGGGGAGCTGTTTTTT
TRBV15	TRBJ2-5	TRBD1	NA	CATSPRDRFPPPRYQETQYF	TGTGCCACCAGCCCCCGGGACAGGTTCCCTCCCCCAAGGTACCAAGAGACCCAGTACTTC
TRBV24-1	TRBJ2-7	TRBD2	many	CATSPRLAGIYEQYF	TGTGCCACCAGCCCAAGACTAGCGGGGATCTACGAGCAGTACTTC
TRBV12-3/TRBV12-4	TRBJ2-7	TRBD1	once	CASSLQGALPYEQYF	TGTGCCAGCAGTTTACAGGGGGCGCTTCCCTACGAGCAGTACTTC
TRBV11-2	TRBJ2-4	NA	NA	CASSFASLAKNIQYF	TGTGCCAGCAGCTTTGCCTCGTTAGCCAAAAACATTCAGTACTTC
TRBV24-1	TRBJ2-5	NA	many	CATSDSRGVETQYF	TGTGCCACCAGTGATTCCAGGGGGGTCGAGACCCAGTACTTC
TRBV7-2	TRBJ2-5	TRBD2	many	CASSSTSGRGETQYF	TGTGCCAGCAGCTCGACTAGCGGGAGAGGAGAGACCCAGTACTTC
TRBV20-1	TRBJ1-5	TRBD1	NA	CSARRLGDSNQPPHF	TGCAGTGCTAGAAGGTTAGGGGACAGCAATCAGCCCCCGCACTTT
TRBV20-1	TRBJ2-7	NA	many	CSARLPFRQSYEQYF	TGCAGTGCTAGACTCCCATTTAGGCAGAGCTACGAGCAGTACTTC
TRBV12-3/TRBV12-4	TRBJ2-2	TRBD2	many	CASRVWEGLADNTGELFF	TGTGCCAGCAGAGTTTGGGAGGGACTAGCGGATAACACCGGGGAGCTGTTTTTT
TRBV24-1	TRBJ1-1	NA	many	CATREGGNTEAFF	TGTGCCACCAGGGAGGGGGGGAACACTGAAGCTTTCTTT
TRBV11-2	TRBJ2-2	NA	NA	CASSMAAGYDTGELFF	TGTGCCAGTAGTATGGCGGCAGGTTACGACACCGGGGAGCTGTTTTTT
TRBV6-1	TRBJ1-5	NA	NA	CASSEWGENQPQHF	TGTGCCAGCAGTGAATGGGGGGAAAATCAGCCCCAGCATTTT
TRBV4-1	TRBJ2-7	NA	many	CASSQPGTVYEQYF	TGCGCCAGCAGCCAGCCCGGGACCGTCTACGAGCAGTACTTC
TRBV28	TRBJ1-5	NA	many	CASSSSTLWDF	TGTGCCAGCAGTTCCTCTACCCTGTGGGATTTT
TRBV6-2/TRBV6-3	TRBJ2-7	NA	many	CASSYSRDFSYEQYF	TGTGCCAGCAGTTACTCCAGGGACTTCTCCTACGAGCAGTACTTC
TRBV2	TRBJ2-3	TRBD1	many	CASGDSSSTDTQYF	TGTGCCAGCGGGGACAGTTCTAGCACAGATACGCAGTATTTT
TRBV30	TRBJ2-7	NA	NA	CAWSADPYEQYF	TGTGCCTGGAGCGCCGACCCCTACGAGCAGTACTTC
TRBV12-3/TRBV12-4	TRBJ2-7	TRBD2	NA	CASRDSTSGSYEQYF	TGTGCCAGCAGGGACTCGACTAGCGGCAGCTACGAGCAGTACTTC